The 10 T cell receptor beta chains reported below all come from one sample, sequenced in a study of identical twins. TCRdb itself ran the 5' RACE reads through MiXCR, one entry per CDR3 protein. The repertoire holds roughly 500,000 distinct CDR3 sequences, with 22% as singletons. These data also formed part of another study, on T cells expressing NK-cell markers.

The source material was CD4+ T cells sorted from blood. Receptor source: a woman aged 18 to 35 in good health.

This clonotype was recorded a few times. The chain couples TRBV20-1 to TRBJ1-1, with 7 bases fitting TRBD1. Germline loops: CDR1 DFQATT, CDR2 SNEGSKA (reference sequence). The trim removed 7 bases at V and 3 bases at J, leaving 11 bases unmatched. This CDR3 has 14 residues. The CDR3 DNA reads as TGCAGTGGTTCGTCACAGGGGAGAGACACTGAAGCTTTCTTT. Translation: CSGSSQGRDTEAFF.

This clonotype was observed a handful of times. This sequence joins TRBV4-1 and TRBJ2-5; the D gene is possibly TRBD1 (5 bases). Trimming removed 6 bases from V and 0 bases from J, with 8 bases in between. The CDR3 length is 13 residues. CDR1 is MGHRA, CDR2 YSYEKL, per germline. In DNA, the CDR3 is TGCGCCAGCAGGGTGACAGACCAAGAGACCCAGTACTTC. Translated: CASRVTDQETQYF.

This clonotype has at least ten counts. The J gene is TRBJ2-7, the V gene TRBV6-5, with a tentative D call TRBD2 (5 bases). In germline, CDR1 is MNHEY, CDR2 SVGAGI. This CDR3 has 15 amino acids. Trimming shortened V by 2 bases and J by 2 bases, and 13 bases separated the two germline ends. In DNA form, the CDR3 reads TGTGCCAGCAGTTACGGAGGAGGAGGCACCTACGAGCAGTACTTC. Protein: CASSYGGGGTYEQYF.

The chain carries TRBV11-2 and TRBJ2-7, with D possibly matching TRBD2 (6 bases). Germline CDR1 and CDR2: SGHAT and FQNNGV. Trimming stripped 2 bases from V and 0 bases from J, with 20 bases between. This CDR3 region has 18 residues. The chain's CDR3 is CASSLKRFGLPSSYEQYF. The CDR3 nucleotides are TGTGCCAGCAGCTTAAAACGATTTGGACTACCAAGCTCCTACGAGCAGTACTTC.

The chain carries TRBV5-4 and TRBJ2-3, with TRBD2 matching over 8 bases. V dropped 3 bases and J dropped 6; count of bases not matched to a gene: 6. The germline gives CDR1 SGHNT, CDR2 YYREEE (reference sequence). This CDR3 spans 14 amino acids. The CDR3 loop is CASSYGTRGDTQYF. The CDR3 nucleotides read TGTGCCAGCAGCTACGGGACTAGGGGGGATACGCAGTATTTT.

This rearrangement joins TRBV2 to TRBJ1-1; unclear D gene. The V gene's germline CDR1 is SNHLY and CDR2 FYNNEI. This CDR3 has 13 amino acids. Trimming took 4 bases from V and 1 from J, leaving 7 bases between them. The CDR3 DNA reads TGTGCCAGCAGTGCATACACGAACACTGAAGCTTTCTTT. Its translation is CASSAYTNTEAFF.

This clonotype was seen ten or more times. V usage is TRBV7-9 and J usage is TRBJ1-1; TRBD1 matches 8 bases. There are 14 residues in the CDR3. J was trimmed by 0 bases and V by 5 bases; bases with no gene match: 2. Germline loops: CDR1 SEHNR, CDR2 FQNEAQ (reference sequence). CDR3 region: CASSPQGVNTEAFF. In DNA, the CDR3 is TGTGCCAGCAGCCCACAGGGGGTGAACACTGAAGCTTTCTTT.

J is TRBJ1-5 and V is TRBV7-2; D is unclear. Germline V gene sequence: CDR1 SGHTA, CDR2 FQGNSA. The V end lost 7 bases, the J end lost 6 bases, and 13 bases lay between the germline ends. This CDR3 comprises 13 residues. The CDR3, as DNA: TGTGCCAGCACCGAGGGCGATTTTCAGCCCCAGCATTTT. It is translated as CASTEGDFQPQHF.

The chain couples TRBV4-1 to TRBJ2-1, with D possibly called TRBD1 or TRBD2 (5 bases each). V dropped 0 bases and J dropped 4 bases, with 10 bases sitting between them. The CDR3 loop spans 15 amino acids. In germline, CDR1 is MGHRA, CDR2 YSYEKL. CDR3 DNA: TGCGCCAGCAGCCAAGATCCCGGGACGTACAATGAGCAGTTCTTC. It yields the protein CASSQDPGTYNEQFF.

This chain connects TRBV2 to TRBJ2-1; D might be TRBD1 or TRBD2, each matching 5 bases. V lost 6 bases, J lost 1 base, and 16 bases lay in between. Germline loops: CDR1 SNHLY, CDR2 FYNNEI. This CDR3 is 16 amino acids long. In nucleotides, the CDR3 is TGTGCCAGCAGAAGGACCGGGGCTACTTCCTACAATGAGCAGTTCTTC. Protein product: CASRRTGATSYNEQFF.